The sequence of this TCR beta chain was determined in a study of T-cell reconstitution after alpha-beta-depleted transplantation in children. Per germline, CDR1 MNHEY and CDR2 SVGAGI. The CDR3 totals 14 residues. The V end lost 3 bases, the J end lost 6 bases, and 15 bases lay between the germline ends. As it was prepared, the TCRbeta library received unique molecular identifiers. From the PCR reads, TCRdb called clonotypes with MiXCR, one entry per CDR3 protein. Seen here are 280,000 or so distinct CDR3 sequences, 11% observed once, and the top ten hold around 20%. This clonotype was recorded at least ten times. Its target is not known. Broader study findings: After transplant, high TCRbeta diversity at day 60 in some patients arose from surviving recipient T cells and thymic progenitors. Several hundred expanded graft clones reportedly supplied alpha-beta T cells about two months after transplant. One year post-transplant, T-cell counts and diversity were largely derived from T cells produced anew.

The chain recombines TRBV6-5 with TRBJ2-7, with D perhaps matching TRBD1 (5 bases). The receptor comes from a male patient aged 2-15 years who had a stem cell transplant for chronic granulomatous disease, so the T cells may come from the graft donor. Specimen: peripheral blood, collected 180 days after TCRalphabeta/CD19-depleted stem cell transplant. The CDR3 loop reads CASSYIQAVGEQYF. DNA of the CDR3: TGTGCCAGCAGTTATATACAGGCCGTTGGCGAGCAGTACTTC.